Listed below are T cell receptor beta chains from one sample, sequenced in a study of blood T cell repertoires in COVID-19. Assay used: immunoSEQ multiplex PCR; TCRdb lists only in-frame clones, some missing. The data show about 140,000 clones, roughly 84% seen once. The sequencing input was peripheral blood. The receptors derive from a woman aged 55-75 years with acute or convalescent COVID-19. CDR3s include the opening cysteine and the closing phenylalanine or tryptophan. Fields, in order: V gene, J gene, D gene, clone size, CDR3 DNA, CDR3 protein. The D gene is left open where the match is weak. Size tells how often a clone was seen (once, few, many) or the class of an expanded clone, and some rows leave it out.

>TRBV5-6|TRBJ1-1|TRBD1|-
TGTGCCAGCAGCGGAGGACAGGGCTACACTGAAGCTTTCTTT
CASSGGQGYTEAFF
>TRBV24-1|TRBJ2-3|TRBD2|-
TGTGCCACCAGTGATTACTCCGGGACTACCTCGATAGGTACGCAGTATTTT
CATSDYSGTTSIGTQYF
>TRBV11-3|TRBJ1-6|-|-
TGTGCCAGCAGCCAGCGGGATGGAGGTTCACCCCTCCACTTT
CASSQRDGGSPLHF
>TRBV6-1|TRBJ2-7|TRBD2|-
TGTGCCAGCAGTGTGACTAGCGGGAGCTCCTACGAGCAGTACTTC
CASSVTSGSSYEQYF
>TRBV29-1|TRBJ1-2|TRBD1|-
TGCAGCGTCTCGACAGGGGGGTTAGATGGCTACACCTTC
CSVSTGGLDGYTF
>TRBV5-1|TRBJ2-5|-|-
TGCGCCAGCAGCTTGGGCGTTACCCGACAAGAGACCCAGTACTTC
CASSLGVTRQETQYF
>TRBV3-1/TRBV3-2|TRBJ2-3|-|-
TGTGCCAGCAGCCAAGTCATCTCCGGTACGCAGTATTTT
CASSQVISGTQYF
>TRBV28|TRBJ2-1|TRBD2|-
TGTGCCAGCACCAATCGGGGGGGCCTGGAGCAGTTCTTC
CASTNRGGLEQFF
>TRBV7-2|TRBJ1-1|-|-
TGTGCCAGCAGCTTAAGGCGGGGAGGTGAAGCTTTCTTT
CASSLRRGGEAFF
>TRBV29-1|TRBJ2-1|TRBD1|-
TGCAGCGTATCAACCGGACAGGGCGCCTACAATGAGCAGTTCTTC
CSVSTGQGAYNEQFF
>TRBV7-9|TRBJ1-6|-|-
TGTGCCAGCGGGGGGACTGAGAGGTTTAATTCACCCCTCCACTTT
CASGGTERFNSPLHF
>TRBV29-1|TRBJ2-5|-|-
TGCAGCGCCTATGACGGAGTCCGCCAAGAGACCCAGTACTTC
CSAYDGVRQETQYF
>TRBV6-2/TRBV6-3|TRBJ1-4|TRBD1|-
TGTGCCAGCAGCTATGCGGACAGGGTTGAAAAACTGTTTTTT
CASSYADRVEKLFF
>TRBV25-1|TRBJ1-1|TRBD1|once
TGTGCCAGCAGTCCCCATCCGGGACAGGCTATGAACACTGAAGCTTTCTTT
CASSPHPGQAMNTEAFF
>TRBV12-5|TRBJ1-1|-|-
TGTGCTAGTGGTTTGGGGAGACCAGGGGACACTGAAGCTTTCTTT
CASGLGRPGDTEAFF
>TRBV24-1|TRBJ1-1|-|few
TGTGCCGCCAGACGGGGGACCGCGACTGAAGCTTTCTTT
CAARRGTATEAFF
>TRBV28|TRBJ1-6|-|-
TGTGCCACTTTTGAGCCCGGAAAGAGCGGTTCACCCCTCCACTTT
CATFEPGKSGSPLHF
>TRBV6-2/TRBV6-3|TRBJ1-2|TRBD1|-
TGTGTCAGCAGTCGGGGGACAGGGCCTTCTTATGGCTACACCTTC
CVSSRGTGPSYGYTF
>TRBV5-1|TRBJ2-1|TRBD1|-
TGCGCCAGCAGCCTAGACAGGGTTTACAATGAGCAGTTCTTC
CASSLDRVYNEQFF
>TRBV6-2/TRBV6-3|TRBJ1-2|-|-
TGTGCCAGCAGTTACTCATGGAGCCCCTACTATGGCTACACCTTC
CASSYSWSPYYGYTF
>TRBV7-2|TRBJ2-5|TRBD2|-
TGTGCCAGCAGCTTAGGGGGGGGAGACCTCGAGACCCAGTACTTC
CASSLGGGDLETQYF
>TRBV9|TRBJ2-1|TRBD2|-
TGTGCCAGCAGCGTAGGGAGCGGGGGGGCCTACAGTGAGCAGTTCTTC
CASSVGSGGAYSEQFF
>TRBV9|TRBJ1-6|TRBD1|-
TGTGCCAGCAGCACAAAGCAGGGGGCCGATTCACCCCTCCACTTT
CASSTKQGADSPLHF
>TRBV4-3|TRBJ2-7|-|-
TGCGCCAGCAGCCAAGGGTCTGGCAGGGCCCACGAGCAGTACTTC
CASSQGSGRAHEQYF
>TRBV19|TRBJ2-7|-|once
TGTGCCAGTAGTCCCCACACCCAGGGCGGACGGAACGAGCAGTACTTC
CASSPHTQGGRNEQYF
>TRBV27|TRBJ1-1|-|few
TGTGCCAGCAGAGACAGAATGAACACTGAAGCTTTCTTT
CASRDRMNTEAFF
>TRBV3-1/TRBV3-2|TRBJ1-2|TRBD1|-
TGTGCCAGCAGCCTACGACAGGGCTATCGTTATGGCTACACCTTC
CASSLRQGYRYGYTF
>TRBV6-1|TRBJ2-7|TRBD1|-
TGTGCCAGCAGTGAAATTGGACAGGGGGCCGACGAGCAGTACTTC
CASSEIGQGADEQYF
>TRBV10-3|TRBJ1-5|-|-
TGTGCCAGCCAACCGGACAGAGGAAATCAGCCCCAGCATTTT
CASQPDRGNQPQHF
>TRBV6-5|TRBJ2-7|-|-
TGTGCCAGCCGCGGGCAGGCCTACGAGCAGTACTTC
CASRGQAYEQYF
>TRBV4-2|TRBJ2-2|-|-
TGTGCCAGCAGCCAAGATACTAGAGGCCCCGGGGAGCTGTTTTTT
CASSQDTRGPGELFF
>TRBV4-2|TRBJ2-7|-|-
TGTGCCAGCAGCCCGACGACCGGGACCTACGAGCAGTACTTC
CASSPTTGTYEQYF
>TRBV28|TRBJ1-6|-|-
TGTGCCAGCAGTTCAGACACGAGCTCCTATAATTCACCCCTCCACTTT
CASSSDTSSYNSPLHF
>TRBV5-1|TRBJ1-2|-|-
TGCGCCAGCAGCTTGGCCCCCATGAACTATGGCTACACCTTC
CASSLAPMNYGYTF
>TRBV15|TRBJ2-7|TRBD1|-
TGTGCCACCAGCGGAGACAGGGGTCCCTACGAGCAGTACTTC
CATSGDRGPYEQYF
>TRBV7-8|TRBJ1-1|TRBD1|-
TGTGCCAGCAGCCCTATCGGACAGGGGATGCGAGCTTTCTTT
CASSPIGQGMRAFF
>TRBV7-2|TRBJ2-5|TRBD2|-
TGTGCCAGCAGCTTTAGCGGGGGGGCGGGAGAGACCCAGTACTTC
CASSFSGGAGETQYF
>TRBV6-5|TRBJ2-1|TRBD1|many
TGTGCCAGGTCCGAAGACAGGGTTTCCTACAATGAGCAGTTCTTC
CARSEDRVSYNEQFF
>TRBV11-2|TRBJ2-3|TRBD1|-
TGTGCCAGCAGCTTAGTCGGGACAGGGTCAGATACGCAGTATTTT
CASSLVGTGSDTQYF
>TRBV7-8|TRBJ2-2|TRBD1|-
TGTGCCAGCAGGCCCTTTTTGACAGGGGAGACCGGGGAGCTGTTTTTT
CASRPFLTGETGELFF
>TRBV28|TRBJ1-1|-|-
TGTGCCAGCAGTTTTCTCGGGAAGAACACTGAAGCTTTCTTT
CASSFLGKNTEAFF
>TRBV28|TRBJ1-5|-|-
TGTGCCAGCAGTTTCCGGGATTTTTATAGCAATCAGCCCCAGCATTTT
CASSFRDFYSNQPQHF
>TRBV19|TRBJ2-7|-|-
TGTGCCAGTAGTAACCAGGGGCCCTACGAGCAGTACTTC
CASSNQGPYEQYF
>TRBV5-4|TRBJ2-5|TRBD1|-
TGTGCCAACAGAATGGGACAGGGGGTGTTTGGAGAGACCCAGTACTTC
CANRMGQGVFGETQYF
>TRBV28|TRBJ2-1|TRBD2|-
TGTGCCAGCAGGACTAGCGGGGGCAGGGATGAGCAGTTCTTC
CASRTSGGRDEQFF
>TRBV18|TRBJ2-3|TRBD2|-
TGTGCCAGCTCACCGAGTAGCGGGGGGTCCACAGATACGCAGTATTTT
CASSPSSGGSTDTQYF
>TRBV24-1|TRBJ2-1|TRBD2|-
TGTGCCACCAGTGAGGGAGCTAGCGGGGGGTCTTACAATGAGCAGTTCTTC
CATSEGASGGSYNEQFF
>TRBV24-1|TRBJ1-2|-|-
TGTGCCACCAGTGATTTGTCGTTTAATGGCTACACCTTC
CATSDLSFNGYTF